This T cell receptor beta chain was obtained from a study of cytomegalovirus exposure and HLA in healthy donors. CDR1 is SGHKS and CDR2 is YYEKEE in the germline V gene (reference sequence). V dropped 5 bases and J dropped 4 bases, with 16 bases sitting between them. The CDR3 has 15 amino acids. Study-wide results and caveats: It was in a later analysis that TCR association rates were seen to vary by HLA locus, highest for DRB1 and lowest for HLA-C. Cytomegalovirus status was reportedly diagnosed by the classifier with high specificity and sensitivity. A missense variant in DCLRE1C was later tied to TCR beta V- and J-gene trimming.

As concerns this clone: The antigen remains unidentified.

It was with 60 Vbeta and 13 Jbeta primers that the PCR ran. Authors' methods: Some 80 million unique TCR beta chains, roughly 11 million shared, were counted in a later analysis. Produced via immunoSEQ multiplex PCR; TCRdb's table is partial and in-frame only. The V and J calls and clone size come from that table; D and trimming were worked out from the DNA. The sample holds 140,000 to 150,000 clones, 73% seen once. The chain carries TRBV5-5 and TRBJ1-3; the D gene is possibly TRBD1 (6 bases). The sample consisted of PBMCs. This TCR was sampled from a woman in her late teens or twenties in good health and CMV-seronegative. CDR3 region: CASSYRGGQGNTIYF. For the CDR3, the DNA is TGTGCCAGCAGTTATAGGGGGGGGCAAGGAAACACCATATATTTT.